This paragraph covers one T cell receptor beta chain sequence. Sequencing was performed with immunoSEQ multiplex PCR; in TCRdb, only in-frame clones are kept and a portion is missing. The sample yields 40,000 to 45,000 clones, about nine tenths seen once. Germline V gene data show CDR1 as WSHSY and CDR2 as SAAADI. With 10 bases removed from V and 6 bases from J, the gap between germline ends came to 14 bases. The CDR3 sequence is 12 residues long. The sample belongs to a study of blood T cell repertoires in COVID-19. The clonotype comes from a man in his fifties with active COVID-19. This chain links TRBV10-2 with TRBJ2-3; D might be TRBD2 (5 bases). Sequences were obtained from peripheral blood. CDR3 nucleotides: TGCGCCACCGAGGGCGAAGGGGATACGCAGTATTTT. Translated, it gives CATEGEGDTQYF.